Described below is a single T cell receptor (beta chain) sequence and its context. The data belong to a study of blood T cell repertoires in COVID-19. Study details: PBMCs, B-cell-depleted T cells, or T cells provided the cDNA or gDNA that made up the material.

The repertoire was sequenced with immunoSEQ multiplex PCR; TCRdb's copy has only in-frame clones and lacks some. The table shows approximately 440,000 clones, with about 85% occurring only once. Donors in Cohort 3 who had recovered were those with two negative PCRs, healthcare professional clearance, or resolution of their symptoms. The CDR3 spans 14 residues. Germline V gene sequence: CDR1 SGHAT, CDR2 FQNNGV. Trimming stripped 1 base from V and 8 bases from J, with 12 bases between. Sequenced material: PBMCs or T cells enriched from blood (not recorded which). The chain uses TRBV11-2 and TRBJ2-1; D might be TRBD1 (6 bases). The TCR originated in a woman between 18 and 29 years old who had recovered from COVID-19. CDR3 DNA: TGTGCCAGCAGCTTAGGCGCAGGGGTCGATGAGCAGTTCTTC. Translating it yields CASSLGAGVDEQFF.